One and the same sample provided the 10 T cell receptor beta chains below, sequenced in a study of CD8+ T cells in alopecia areata. Treatment indicated: oral pan-JAK inhibitor, 5-10 mg twice daily. cDNA prepared by RNA extraction and subsequent reverse transcription served as the template for sequencing. Profiling relied on immunoSEQ multiplex PCR, and the TCRdb table lists in-frame clones only, not all of them. The data hold some 210,000 clones, with approximately 65% observed a single time. Sequencing was performed on CD4+ T cells sorted from blood, taken around week 46, from a patient treated with tofacitinib. The receptors here all came from a human donor with alopecia areata.

This clone was seen a handful of times. V gene TRBV15 combines with J gene TRBJ2-5; TRBD1 matches at 8 bases. The ends lost 0 bases at V and 3 bases at J; junction bases unmatched: 0. Germline loops: CDR1 LNHNV, CDR2 YYDKDF (reference sequence). The CDR3 contains 14 residues. The CDR3: CATSREDREETQYF. The CDR3 coding sequence is TGTGCCACCAGCAGAGAGGACAGGGAAGAGACCCAGTACTTC.

The rearrangement links TRBV29-1 to TRBJ1-2, with D perhaps matching TRBD1 (5 bases). Germline V gene lookup returns CDR1 SQVTM and CDR2 ANQGSEA. Between the trimmed V and J ends, which lost 4 bases and 3 bases, there was a span of 15 bases. This CDR3 has 14 amino acids. CDR3: CSVGSGLSDYGYTF. For the CDR3, the DNA is TGCAGCGTTGGGTCGGGACTTTCTGACTATGGCTACACCTTC.

This clone showed up just a few times. V and J are TRBV5-5 and TRBJ2-7; 9 nucleotides match TRBD1. The CDR3 consists of 14 residues. J gave up 2 bases and V 4 bases, and 4 bases lay outside the gene matches. Germline CDR1 is SGHKS and CDR2 is YYEKEE (reference sequence). The CDR3, as DNA: TGTGCCAGCAGCGGGACAGGGAACCCCTACGAGCAGTACTTC. Its protein product is CASSGTGNPYEQYF.

The V and J genes are TRBV6-5 and TRBJ1-2; 7 positions match TRBD1. The J segment lost 8 bases and the V segment lost 2 bases, leaving 14 bases of the junction unmatched. CDR1 is MNHEY and CDR2 is SVGAGI in the germline V gene. The CDR3 sequence is 16 residues long. This CDR3 reads CASSYEPGQSVGGYTF. CDR3 in DNA: TGTGCCAGCAGTTACGAACCGGGACAGTCTGTGGGAGGCTACACCTTC.

This clone was picked up a small number of times. The rearrangement links TRBV10-3 to TRBJ1-1; 8 nucleotides line up with TRBD1. The V segment lost 6 bases and the J segment 0 bases; nucleotides outside the gene matches: 6. The CDR3 consists of 15 residues. The germline gives CDR1 ENHRY, CDR2 SYGVKD. DNA for the CDR3: TGTGCCATCAGGCAGGGGGCGGGAATGAACACTGAAGCTTTCTTT. Protein: CAIRQGAGMNTEAFF.

The V call is TRBV29-1, the J call TRBJ1-4; perhaps TRBD1 as D (5 bases). Between the trimmed V and J ends, which lost 7 bases and 5 bases, there was a span of 17 bases. The CDR3 totals 14 residues. The germline gives CDR1 SQVTM, CDR2 ANQGSEA. DNA for the CDR3: TGCAGCGCGAGACGTAGCAGACAGAATGAAAAACTGTTTTTT. Protein sequence: CSARRSRQNEKLFF.

The V call is TRBV2, the J call TRBJ2-3; D might be TRBD1 or TRBD2, each matching 5 bases. CDR1 and CDR2 (germline): SNHLY, FYNNEI. V shed 8 bases and J shed 5 bases, with 20 bases lying between them. This CDR3 comprises 15 residues. CDR3 region: CASGPPGTAVDTQYF. The CDR3 DNA reads TGTGCCAGCGGCCCCCCCGGGACCGCAGTAGATACGCAGTATTTT.

This rearrangement joins TRBV19 to TRBJ1-1; D unresolved. From germline, CDR1 is LNHDA and CDR2 SQIVND (reference sequence). The CDR3 contains 13 residues. V lost 5 bases to trimming and J lost 1 base, with 8 bases between them. The CDR3 DNA reads TGTGCCAGTAGTCAGGCATCGAACACTGAAGCTTTCTTT. Translation: CASSQASNTEAFF.

The CDR3 DNA reads as TGTGCCAGTAGTTTATTGAATTCACCCCTCCACTTT. It specifies CASSLLNSPLHF. The chain is built from TRBV19 and TRBJ1-6, with D unresolved. This CDR3 is 12 amino acids long. Per the germline V gene, CDR1 is LNHDA and CDR2 is SQIVND (reference sequence). V lost 5 bases, J lost 7 bases, and 6 bases lay in between. Full variable domain (missing parts from reference TRBV19 and TRBJ1-6): DGGITQSPKYLFRKEGQNVTLSCEQNLNHDAMYWYRQDPGQGLRLIYYSQIVNDFQKGDIAEGYSVSREKKESFPLTVTSAQKNPTAFYLCASSLLNSPLHFGNGTRLTVT.

This rearrangement joins TRBV10-3 to TRBJ1-4; 8 positions match TRBD1. J lost 6 bases, V lost 7 bases, and 4 bases had no gene match. Germline-derived CDR1 and CDR2 are ENHRY and SYGVKD. The CDR3 is 13 amino acids. CDR3 in DNA: TGTGCCATCACGGACAGGGCGGATGAAAAACTGTTTTTT. This translates into CAITDRADEKLFF.